Listed below are T cell receptor beta chains from one sample, sequenced in a study of Graves' ophthalmopathy and Graves' hyperthyroidism. TCRdb recomputed calls from the multiplex PCR reads with MiXCR, one row per CDR3 protein. The data hold 450,000 or so distinct CDR3 sequences, with over 13% observed a single time. Sequences were obtained from blood. The receptor source for this set is a woman in her twenties or thirties with Graves' ophthalmopathy. Both conserved end residues are part of each CDR3. Each record gives: J gene, V gene, D gene, clone size, CDR3 protein, CDR3 DNA. D genes are given only for firm matches. Clone size is stated in some rows and not others, as once, few, many or a class when expanded.

TRBJ1-1	TRBV12-5	.	once	CASGLPQDFLNTEAFF	TGTGCTAGTGGTTTGCCTCAGGACTTTCTGAACACTGAAGCTTTCTTT
TRBJ2-7	TRBV10-3	.	many	CAIKTYEQYF	TGTGCCATCAAAACCTACGAGCAGTACTTC
TRBJ2-2	TRBV7-3	.	many	CASSSGADGELFF	TGTGCCAGCAGCTCTGGGGCGGACGGGGAGCTGTTTTTT
TRBJ1-5	TRBV3-1	.	.	CASSQAGSGNQPQHF	TGTGCCAGCAGCCAAGCGGGGAGTGGCAATCAGCCCCAGCATTTT
TRBJ2-5	TRBV28	TRBD1	many	CASSSAGTGVKTQYF	TGTGCCAGCAGTTCAGCCGGGACAGGGGTTAAGACCCAGTACTTC
TRBJ1-6	TRBV18	.	many	CASSPGEGNSPLHF	TGTGCCAGCTCACCGGGGGAAGGTAATTCACCCCTCCACTTT
TRBJ2-2	TRBV5-4	.	.	CASSLGQGNTGELCF	TGTGCCAGCAGCTTGGGGCAGGGAAACACCGGGGAGCTGTGTTTT
TRBJ2-7	TRBV15	.	.	CATSREGNGYEQYF	TGTGCCACCAGCAGAGAAGGGAATGGCTACGAGCAGTACTTC
TRBJ1-5	TRBV6-2/TRBV6-3	.	many	CASSYYGTGANQPQHF	TGTGCCAGCAGTTATTACGGGACCGGGGCCAATCAGCCCCAGCATTTT
TRBJ2-5	TRBV9	TRBD2	.	CASPWLAGGAETQYF	TGTGCCAGCCCTTGGCTAGCGGGGGGCGCCGAGACCCAGTACTTC
TRBJ1-1	TRBV6-1	.	.	CASRRSDTEAFF	TGTGCCAGCAGGAGGTCAGACACTGAAGCTTTCTTT
TRBJ1-1	TRBV27	.	many	CASRKGVGAEAFF	TGTGCCAGCCGCAAAGGCGTAGGGGCTGAAGCTTTCTTT
TRBJ2-2	TRBV28	.	many	CASSSLGDGLFF	TGTGCCAGCAGTTCCCTGGGGGACGGGCTGTTTTTT
TRBJ1-2	TRBV20-1	.	many	CSARRGTNYGYTF	TGCAGTGCCCGGCGCGGGACTAACTATGGCTACACCTTC
TRBJ2-3	TRBV2	TRBD2	many	CASRGLATSTDTQYF	TGTGCCAGCAGGGGACTAGCGACTAGCACAGATACGCAGTATTTT
TRBJ2-5	TRBV12-3/TRBV12-4	.	many	CASSFFEGFGETQYF	TGTGCCAGCAGTTTCTTTGAAGGGTTTGGGGAGACCCAGTACTTC
TRBJ2-5	TRBV20-1	.	many	CSVGAWETQYF	TGCAGTGTGGGGGCCTGGGAGACCCAGTACTTC
TRBJ2-7	TRBV28	.	many	CASSLGVGAIYEQYF	TGTGCCAGCAGTTTAGGGGTGGGAGCAATCTACGAGCAGTACTTC
TRBJ1-5	TRBV6-1	.	many	CASSEWGRAHQPQHF	TGTGCCAGCAGTGAATGGGGAAGGGCGCATCAGCCCCAGCATTTT
TRBJ2-5	TRBV4-1	TRBD1	few	CASSRIGTGQETQYF	TGCGCCAGCAGCCGAATAGGGACAGGGCAAGAGACCCAGTACTTC
TRBJ2-2	TRBV7-6	TRBD2	many	CASSLGLGNTGELFF	TGTGCCAGCAGCCTGGGACTAGGGAACACCGGGGAGCTGTTTTTT
TRBJ2-7	TRBV7-2	.	many	CASSSGAGPYEQYF	TGTGCCAGCAGCTCCGGTGCAGGGCCCTACGAGCAGTACTTC
TRBJ2-7	TRBV27	.	many	CASSRADPSYEQYF	TGTGCCAGCAGCCGAGCGGATCCCTCCTACGAGCAGTACTTC
TRBJ2-7	TRBV30	TRBD2	.	CAGGAGDTKQYF	TGTGCCGGTGGAGCGGGAGATACGAAGCAGTACTTC
TRBJ2-5	TRBV9	TRBD1	many	CASSARDRGLPQETQYF	TGTGCCAGCAGCGCCCGGGACAGGGGGCTACCCCAAGAGACCCAGTACTTC
TRBJ2-5	TRBV10-2	TRBD2	many	CASRPSGGAPETQYF	TGCGCCAGCCGGCCGTCGGGGGGGGCGCCGGAGACCCAGTACTTC
TRBJ1-1	TRBV13	TRBD1	many	CASSRTPTGTGGFGGTEAFF	TGTGCCAGCAGCCGAACCCCAACCGGGACAGGGGGCTTTGGTGGCACTGAAGCTTTCTTT
TRBJ1-2	TRBV5-1	TRBD1	many	CASSKGQDGDYGYTF	TGCGCCAGCAGCAAGGGACAGGATGGCGACTATGGCTACACCTTC
TRBJ2-2	TRBV5-1	.	many	CASSLSVRTNTGELFF	TGCGCCAGCAGCTTGTCGGTCAGAACGAACACCGGGGAGCTGTTTTTT
TRBJ1-6	TRBV6-1	.	many	CASSESPGVSANSPLHF	TGTGCCAGCAGCGAATCACCCGGAGTGTCGGCTAATTCACCCCTCCACTTT
TRBJ1-6	TRBV7-9	.	many	CASSLAGIGNSPLHF	TGTGCCAGCAGCTTAGCGGGCATCGGTAATTCACCCCTCCACTTT
TRBJ2-7	TRBV25-1	.	many	CARRRIQSSYEQYF	TGTGCCAGACGACGGATCCAAAGCTCCTACGAGCAGTACTTC
TRBJ2-2	TRBV27	TRBD1	many	CASSWTGVTGELFF	TGTGCCAGCAGTTGGACAGGGGTCACCGGGGAGCTGTTTTTT
TRBJ1-3	TRBV18	.	few	CASSPSRLSGNTIYF	TGTGCCAGCTCACCGTCGCGGCTCTCTGGAAACACCATATATTTT
TRBJ1-1	TRBV4-2	.	many	CASSQLIGGQGVMNTEAFF	TGTGCCAGCAGCCAATTAATCGGCGGGCAGGGAGTTATGAACACTGAAGCTTTCTTT
TRBJ1-1	TRBV27	.	many	CASSLAGRRAEAFF	TGTGCCAGCAGTTTAGCAGGGAGAAGGGCTGAAGCTTTCTTT
TRBJ2-2	TRBV6-4	TRBD2	many	CASSRGTSGTHTGELFF	TGTGCCAGCAGTAGGGGAACTAGCGGGACTCACACCGGGGAGCTGTTTTTT
TRBJ2-7	TRBV5-1	TRBD2	many	CASSLGLAGAYYEQYF	TGCGCCAGCAGCTTGGGACTAGCGGGCGCCTACTACGAGCAGTACTTC
TRBJ2-7	TRBV6-1	TRBD1	many	CASSNRDSFYEQYF	TGTGCCAGCAGTAATCGGGACAGCTTCTACGAGCAGTACTTC
TRBJ2-5	TRBV10-2	.	many	CASSALSGQETQYF	TGCGCCAGCAGCGCCTTGAGCGGCCAAGAGACCCAGTACTTC
TRBJ1-1	TRBV20-1	TRBD1	many	CSARVYTGVGTEAFF	TGCAGTGCTAGAGTCTATACAGGGGTTGGCACTGAAGCTTTCTTT
TRBJ2-7	TRBV25-1	.	many	CASEDVSSYEQYF	TGTGCCAGCGAGGACGTAAGCTCCTACGAGCAGTACTTC
TRBJ1-6	TRBV30	.	many	CAWSGTADSPLHF	TGTGCCTGGAGTGGGACAGCGGATTCACCCCTCCACTTT
TRBJ1-1	TRBV24-1	.	many	CATRGLPNTEAFF	TGTGCCACCAGGGGACTACCGAACACTGAAGCTTTCTTT